This T cell receptor beta chain was profiled in a study of CD8+CD57+ T cells in acquired aplastic anemia. Overall study context: Sorting CD4+ and CD8+ cells gave DNA averaging roughly 3.2 ug. The study's findings and limits: Around 29 shared CD8+ CDR3s appeared highly expressed within patients' immunodominant clones. Statistical testing detected no significant gap in CD8+ Simpson's diversity between patients and controls.

A note on this clonotype: Its antigen is as yet unknown.

Genomic DNA served as template for TCR beta VDJ and CDR3 profiling. One entry per CDR3 protein results from TCRdb running MiXCR on the reads. The data hold 300,000 or so distinct CDR3 sequences, with 56% observed a single time. From germline, CDR1 is WSHSY and CDR2 SAAADI. The CDR3 totals 12 residues. Trimming stripped 2 bases from V and 5 bases from J, with 4 bases between. Sequencing involved patients with CD8+CD57+ cell expansion previously shown by flow cytometry. At blood sampling, none of the patients had yet received therapy. This receptor was taken from a human donor with aplastic anemia. The rearrangement joins TRBV10-2 to TRBJ1-5; no reliable D call. The sequencing input was sorted CD4+, CD8+, or CD8+CD57+ T cells (not recorded which) from PBMCs. In DNA form, the CDR3 reads TGCGCCAGCAGTGAGGAGTATCAGCCCCAGCATTTT. Amino acids: CASSEEYQPQHF.